These 30 T cell receptor beta chains were sequenced from one sample in a study of T cell responses to AZD1222 COVID-19 vaccine. Generated by immunoSEQ multiplex PCR, the TCRdb table keeps only in-frame clones and is missing some. The sample holds approximately 110,000 clones, 92% seen once. The source was peripheral blood, collected 28 days after the second AZD1222 dose. These receptors were collected from an adult who received the AZD1222 COVID-19 vaccine.

This chain's CDR3 is CASSRGTSVYEQYF. The CDR3 coding sequence is TGTGCCAGCAGTCGGGGAACTAGCGTTTACGAGCAGTACTTC. V gene TRBV7-9 combines with J gene TRBJ2-7, with 7 bases identical to TRBD2. The CDR3 runs 14 residues. Trimming at V came to 6 bases and at J to 4 bases, leaving 9 bases not matched to a gene. Looked up from germline, CDR1 is SEHNR and CDR2 is FQNEAQ (reference sequence).

The chain carries TRBV18 and TRBJ1-1; 10 bases are a match to TRBD1. CDR1 KGHSH and CDR2 LQKENI come from the germline V gene. The J segment lost 0 bases and the V segment lost 3 bases, leaving 7 bases of the junction unmatched. The CDR3 runs 17 residues. The CDR3 DNA reads TGTGCCAGCTCACCTGAGAAGGGACAGGGGATGAACACTGAAGCTTTCTTT. This translates into CASSPEKGQGMNTEAFF.

The gene calls are TRBV4-1 and TRBJ1-2, with D perhaps matching TRBD1 (6 bases). Trimming removed 0 bases at V and 2 bases at J, with 7 bases between. The CDR3 runs 14 residues. Germline V lookup: CDR1 MGHRA, CDR2 YSYEKL. In nucleotides, the CDR3 is TGCGCCAGCAGCCAAGAACAGGGCAACTATGGCTACACCTTC. Its protein product is CASSQEQGNYGYTF.

The chain has TRBV4-1 and TRBJ1-1; weak D call: TRBD1 (6 bases). The germline V gene has CDR1 MGHRA and CDR2 YSYEKL. The CDR3 totals 17 residues. V was shortened by 3 bases and J by 0 bases, with 17 bases between the two germline ends. The CDR3 spells CASSQRIGGGVNTEAFF. The CDR3 nucleotides read TGCGCCAGCAGCCAGAGAATCGGGGGCGGCGTGAACACTGAAGCTTTCTTT.

The chain recombines TRBV28 with TRBJ1-1; TRBD1 matches 7 bases. The germline V gene encodes CDR1 MDHEN and CDR2 SYDVKM. With V trimmed by 10 bases and J by 4 bases, 12 bases remained unmatched. The CDR3 loop spans 14 amino acids. In DNA form, the CDR3 reads TGTGCCACCACAACGACAGGGAAATTCACTGAAGCTTTCTTT. It encodes CATTTTGKFTEAFF.

This clone is labeled as medium-sized. J is TRBJ1-2 and V is TRBV6-1; no clear D. V was pared by 3 bases and J by 9 bases, with 8 bases between. Per germline, CDR1 MNHNS and CDR2 SASEGT. This CDR3 contains 11 residues. The CDR3, as DNA: TGTGCCAGCAGTGAGTACGGCCGCTACACCTTC. Protein: CASSEYGRYTF.

The chain couples TRBV18 to TRBJ1-1; no reliable D call. The CDR3 runs 15 residues. The ends were cut back, 4 bases at V and 1 base at J, with 13 bases in the middle. CDR1 is KGHSH, CDR2 LQKENI, per germline. The CDR3 loop is CASSLDGRQNTEAFF. CDR3 sequence (DNA): TGTGCCAGCTCACTAGACGGACGGCAGAACACTGAAGCTTTCTTT.

The J gene is TRBJ1-2, the V gene TRBV19; TRBD1 might be the D (6 bases). Germline V gene sequence: CDR1 LNHDA, CDR2 SQIVND (reference sequence). The CDR3 loop spans 12 amino acids. V dropped 8 bases and J dropped 4 bases, with 11 bases sitting between them. The CDR3 DNA follows: TGTGCCAGTTTAACAGGGTCCTATGGCTACACCTTC. Translation: CASLTGSYGYTF. Based on the CDR3 plus reference TRBV19 and TRBJ1-2, the full variable domain is DGGITQSPKYLFRKEGQNVTLSCEQNLNHDAMYWYRQDPGQGLRLIYYSQIVNDFQKGDIAEGYSVSREKKESFPLTVTSAQKNPTAFYLCASLTGSYGYTFGSGTRLTVV.

The genes are TRBV10-3 and TRBJ1-6; the D is unclear. The CDR3 sequence is 15 residues long. Trimming pared 6 bases from V and 5 bases from J, leaving 14 bases between. Germline-derived CDR1 and CDR2 are ENHRY and SYGVKD. DNA of the CDR3: TGTGCCATCAGCGGTCGTGGAGCCAATAATTCACCCCTCCACTTT. As protein: CAISGRGANNSPLHF.

The rearrangement uses TRBV11-3 and TRBJ2-2; D remains unclear. V was clipped by 5 bases and J by 6 bases, with 7 bases between them. Germline V gives CDR1 SGHNT, CDR2 YENEEA. The CDR3 has 12 residues. The CDR3 sequence is CASSQGSGELFF. CDR3 coding DNA: TGTGCCAGCAGCCAAGGGTCCGGGGAGCTGTTTTTT.

J is TRBJ1-5 and V is TRBV2; D may be TRBD1 (6 bases). The CDR3 runs to 15 residues. CDR1 and CDR2 (germline): SNHLY, FYNNEI. V was pared by 8 bases and J by 0 bases, with 14 bases between. The CDR3 region has the DNA TGTGCCAGCTCGAGACAGGACTATAGCAATCAGCCCCAGCATTTT. Translating it yields CASSRQDYSNQPQHF.

The chain employs TRBV5-8 and TRBJ1-2; TRBD1 matches 9 bases. Germline assignment: CDR1 SGHTS and CDR2 YDEGEE. The ends lost 4 bases at V and 5 bases at J; junction bases unmatched: 6. CDR3 size: 14 residues. CDR3 in amino acids: CASSPGQGWYGYTF. The CDR3 DNA is TGTGCCAGCAGCCCGGGACAGGGATGGTATGGCTACACCTTC.

The rearrangement links TRBV6-2 or TRBV6-3 to TRBJ1-1; D gene uncertain. V was trimmed by 2 bases and J by 2 bases, leaving 9 bases between them. The CDR3 has 14 amino acids. The V gene's germline CDR1 is MNHEY and CDR2 SVGEGT. CDR3 nucleotide sequence: TGTGCCAGCAGTTACCAGGCAGTCAACACTGAAGCTTTCTTT. Amino acid sequence: CASSYQAVNTEAFF.

J is TRBJ1-6 and V is TRBV7-8; unclear D gene. Looked up from germline, CDR1 is SGHVS and CDR2 is FQNEAQ. The CDR3 contains 12 residues. The V gene lost 1 base and the J gene lost 13 bases, with 8 bases spanning the gap. In nucleotides, the CDR3 is TGTGCCAGCAGCTTAGATCAGCCCCCCCTCCACTTT. Encoded protein: CASSLDQPPLHF.

This chain joins TRBV19 and TRBJ2-2; 8 bases are a match to TRBD2. The CDR3 has 15 amino acids. The V segment lost 2 bases and the J segment 2 bases; nucleotides outside the gene matches: 1. CDR1 is LNHDA and CDR2 is SQIVND in the germline V gene (reference sequence). CDR3 sequence (DNA): TGTGCCAGTAGTATACTAGCGGGCAACACCGGGGAGCTGTTTTTT. Protein product: CASSILAGNTGELFF.

V is TRBV10-3 and J is TRBJ1-5; 7 bases are a match to TRBD1. Germline lookup yields CDR1 ENHRY and CDR2 SYGVKD. This CDR3 region has 15 residues. The J segment lost 0 bases and the V segment lost 5 bases, leaving 4 bases of the junction unmatched. CDR3 region: CAISLTGDSNQPQHF. As DNA, the CDR3 is TGTGCCATCAGTCTAACAGGGGATAGCAATCAGCCCCAGCATTTT.

Only one count was recorded for this clone. Mismatch with germline at one junction end may stem from a read error. CDR3 bases: TGTGCCAGCACCTTGGGGACGGTGGGGGAAGAGACCCAGTACTTC. Amino acids: CASTLGTVGEETQYF. The J gene is TRBJ2-5, the V gene TRBV5-6; D may match TRBD1 or TRBD2 (5 bases each). The CDR3 is 15 amino acids. Germline V gene lookup returns CDR1 SGHDT and CDR2 YYEEEE.

The rearrangement joins TRBV18 to TRBJ1-2; TRBD1 aligns across 7 bases. CDR3 length: 12 residues. The V and J ends lost 6 bases and 6 bases, in that order; junction bases with no gene match: 4. Germline V gives CDR1 KGHSH, CDR2 LQKENI. CDR3 nucleotide sequence: TGTGCCAGCTCGCCCGGGACAGATGGCTACACCTTC. Residues: CASSPGTDGYTF.

The chain has TRBV18 and TRBJ1-3, with 11 bases lining up with TRBD1. The CDR3 length is 16 residues. V shed 5 bases, J shed 4 bases, and the junction held 7 bases outside the gene matches. Per germline, CDR1 KGHSH and CDR2 LQKENI. The DNA of the CDR3 is TGTGCCAGCTCAGCCGGGACAGGGGGATCCGGAAACACCATATATTTT. It codes for CASSAGTGGSGNTIYF.

The gene calls are TRBV18 and TRBJ1-1; D gene uncertain. CDR3 length: 13 amino acids. The V gene lost 4 bases and the J gene lost 7 bases, with 13 bases spanning the gap. The germline CDR1 and CDR2 sequences are KGHSH and LQKENI. This CDR3 is CASSQDLRGEAFF. CDR3 DNA sequence: TGTGCCAGCTCACAGGACCTACGTGGTGAAGCTTTCTTT.

This clone appeared a single time. J is TRBJ2-5 and V is TRBV10-3, with a possible D match to TRBD2 (7 bases). V shed 8 bases and J shed 1 base, with 17 bases lying between them. The CDR3 is made up of 15 amino acids. From germline, CDR1 is ENHRY and CDR2 SYGVKD. In nucleotides, the CDR3 is TGTGCCATCGGGGGGGCGTTAGGAGTCCAAGAGACCCAGTACTTC. It translates to CAIGGALGVQETQYF.

The V call is TRBV10-3, the J call TRBJ2-4, with D tentatively TRBD1 or TRBD2 (5 bases each). The V and J ends lost 0 bases and 5 bases respectively, with 5 bases between them. CDR1 is ENHRY and CDR2 is SYGVKD in the germline V gene. CDR3 length: 13 amino acids. The CDR3 DNA reads TGTGCCATCAGTGAGTCGGGGGAAAACATTCAGTACTTC. Translation gives CAISESGENIQYF.

This rearrangement joins TRBV6-5 to TRBJ1-6, with D hard to call. V shed 6 bases and J shed 13 bases, with 19 bases lying between them. CDR3 size: 14 residues. Germline CDR1 and CDR2: MNHEY and SVGAGI. CDR3 DNA sequence: TGTGCCAGCAGGCCAACCACGGCCTCGGCGCCCCTCCACTTT. Translation gives CASRPTTASAPLHF.

The gene calls are TRBV25-1 and TRBJ1-1; no clear D. Germline lookup yields CDR1 MGHDK and CDR2 SYGVNS. The CDR3 sequence is 13 residues long. Between the trimmed V and J ends, which lost 0 bases and 6 bases, there was a span of 8 bases. CDR3 nucleotides: TGTGCCAGCAGTGAATACAGTCTCGCTGAAGCTTTCTTT. Encoded protein: CASSEYSLAEAFF.

This clone was recorded once. CDR3 protein: CASSQEAGVKGNTEAFF. CDR3 DNA: TGTGCCAGCAGCCAAGAGGCAGGGGTAAAGGGGAACACTGAAGCTTTCTTT. The rearrangement links TRBV3-1 (or the pseudogene TRBV3-2) to TRBJ1-1; TRBD1 might be the D (6 bases). V lost 0 bases to trimming and J lost 1 base, with 15 bases between them. This CDR3 contains 17 residues. Germline CDR1 LGHDT, CDR2 YNNKEL (reference sequence).

The J gene is TRBJ1-5, the V gene TRBV28; possibly TRBD1 for D (5 bases). CDR1 MDHEN and CDR2 SYDVKM come from the germline V gene. The CDR3 runs to 14 residues. The V gene lost 4 bases and the J gene lost 3 bases, with 10 bases spanning the gap. CDR3 DNA sequence: TGTGCCAGCAGTTCGGTAGGGACCAATCAGCCCCAGCATTTT. Amino acid sequence: CASSSVGTNQPQHF.

The J gene is TRBJ1-1, the V gene TRBV3-1 (or the pseudogene TRBV3-2); unclear D gene. The ends were cut back, 6 bases at V and 0 bases at J, with 8 bases in the middle. This CDR3 is built from 13 residues. CDR1 is LGHDT and CDR2 is YNNKEL in the germline V gene (reference sequence). The CDR3 sequence is CASSPRVNTEAFF. The CDR3 region has the DNA TGTGCCAGCAGTCCAAGGGTGAACACTGAAGCTTTCTTT.

The chain is built from TRBV28 and TRBJ1-2, with 8 nucleotides matching TRBD1. Germline V CDR1 and CDR2: MDHEN, SYDVKM. V was clipped by 6 bases and J by 8 bases; unmatched bases: 5. CDR3 length: 12 amino acids. CDR3 bases: TGTGCCAGCAGCAAGGACAGGGTCGGCTACACCTTC. Residues: CASSKDRVGYTF.

The J gene is TRBJ1-3, the V gene TRBV2; D gene uncertain. V lost 1 base and J lost 3, with 13 bases in between. Germline V gene lookup returns CDR1 SNHLY and CDR2 FYNNEI. The CDR3 sequence is 16 residues long. The CDR3 region is CASSEEGFLGGNTIYF. For the CDR3, the DNA is TGTGCCAGCAGTGAAGAGGGTTTTCTAGGTGGAAACACCATATATTTT.

The rearrangement links TRBV4-1 to TRBJ2-5; no reliable D call. Trimming cost V 0 bases and J 7 bases, with 18 bases left between them. The germline V gene has CDR1 MGHRA and CDR2 YSYEKL. The CDR3 spans 16 residues. CDR3 nucleotides: TGCGCCAGCAGCCAAGAGCCGGGTAGGGTAGGTGGGACCCAGTACTTC. It translates to CASSQEPGRVGGTQYF.